The next 20 T cell receptor beta chains were all read from a single sample in a study of blood T cell repertoires in COVID-19. Only in-frame clones appear in the TCRdb table, and some are missing; sequencing was by immunoSEQ multiplex PCR. The data contain 130,000 to 150,000 clones, approximately 73% of them singletons. The sequenced material came from peripheral blood. The receptors were gathered from a man between 60 and 75 years old with acute or convalescent COVID-19.

The sample holds one count of this clone. The chain joins TRBV6-4 to TRBJ2-1, with TRBD2 identical over 7 bases. Germline lookup yields CDR1 MRHNA and CDR2 SNTAGT. The CDR3 runs 13 residues. With V trimmed by 4 bases and J by 6 bases, 3 bases remained unmatched. The CDR3, as DNA: TGTGCCAGCAGTGTGCGGGAGTTCAATGAGCAGTTCTTC. Encoded protein: CASSVREFNEQFF.

The rearrangement uses TRBV4-1 and TRBJ2-7, with 11 nucleotides matching TRBD2. The length of the CDR3 is 15 residues. Germline V lookup: CDR1 MGHRA, CDR2 YSYEKL. V was clipped by 1 base and J by 3 bases; unmatched bases: 2. CDR3 in amino acids: CASSQVGTSGYEQYF. CDR3 bases: TGCGCCAGCAGCCAAGTGGGGACTAGCGGCTACGAGCAGTACTTC.

The CDR3: CASSLGGTGGRYEQYF. CDR3 in DNA: TGTGCCAGCAGCTTGGGAGGGACAGGGGGAAGATACGAGCAGTACTTC. This sequence joins TRBV5-4 and TRBJ2-7; 11 positions agree with TRBD1. The V and J ends lost 0 bases and 4 bases, in that order; junction bases with no gene match: 6. CDR1 and CDR2 from the germline V gene are SGHNT and YYREEE (reference sequence). The CDR3 loop spans 16 amino acids.

V and J are TRBV19 and TRBJ2-1; 9 bases are shared with TRBD2. Germline CDR1 and CDR2: LNHDA and SQIVND (reference sequence). V gave up 5 bases and J gave up 5 bases; unmatched junction bases: 10. This CDR3 region has 16 residues. Here the CDR3 reads CASSPVGSGGHNEQFF. DNA of the CDR3: TGTGCCAGTAGTCCTGTAGGTAGCGGGGGCCACAATGAGCAGTTCTTC.

The chain employs TRBV6-5 and TRBJ2-3; tentatively, D is TRBD1 (5 bases). Germline-derived CDR1 and CDR2 are MNHEY and SVGAGI. The CDR3 runs 11 residues. Between the trimmed V and J ends, which lost 8 bases and 6 bases, there was a span of 9 bases. The CDR3 region has the DNA TGTGCCAGCCAGGGATATGATACGCAGTATTTT. Translated: CASQGYDTQYF.

The chain links TRBV29-1 to TRBJ2-5, with D possibly being TRBD2 (7 bases). In germline, CDR1 is SQVTM, CDR2 ANQGSEA. With 8 bases removed from V and 5 bases from J, the gap between germline ends came to 15 bases. The CDR3 spans 12 residues. CDR3 loop: CSSAGGAETQYF. As DNA, the CDR3 is TGCAGCTCCGCTGGGGGGGCGGAGACCCAGTACTTC.

The chain couples TRBV30 to TRBJ1-1, with 7 bases matching TRBD1. The CDR3 contains 16 residues. Germline CDR1 is GTSNPN and CDR2 is SVGIG (reference sequence). V was pared by 2 bases and J by 5 bases, with 14 bases of the junction left unmatched. CDR3 DNA: TGTGCCTGGAGTAGACGGACAGGCACTTTCGGTACTGAAGCTTTCTTT. This gives the protein CAWSRRTGTFGTEAFF.

The V gene is TRBV5-6, the J gene TRBJ2-1; TRBD2 agrees at 7 bases. Germline V gene data show CDR1 as SGHDT and CDR2 as YYEEEE. Losses at the gene ends were 5 bases for V and 4 bases for J; bases not matched to a gene: 12. The CDR3 runs to 16 residues. The CDR3 sequence is CASSEIAGEGYNEQFF. CDR3 bases: TGTGCCAGCAGTGAGATTGCGGGAGAAGGATACAATGAGCAGTTCTTC.

J is TRBJ2-1 and V is TRBV7-9; 7 nucleotides line up with TRBD2. The CDR3 covers 14 residues. V dropped 4 bases and J dropped 2; count of bases not matched to a gene: 2. CDR1 and CDR2 (germline): SEHNR, FQNEAQ (reference sequence). The CDR3, as DNA: TGTGCCAGCAGCTCGAGCGGGGCCTACAATGAGCAGTTCTTC. Protein product: CASSSSGAYNEQFF.

This clone has only a few counts. The chain is built from TRBV4-1 and TRBJ1-3, with a possible D match to TRBD1 (6 bases). Germline CDR1 is MGHRA and CDR2 is YSYEKL. Trimming cost V 0 bases and J 4 bases, with 16 bases left between them. The CDR3 contains 17 residues. CDR3 in amino acids: CASSQDGGRAAGNTIYF. Here the CDR3 DNA reads TGCGCCAGCAGCCAAGATGGGGGCAGGGCGGCGGGAAACACCATATATTTT.

The chain is built from TRBV30 and TRBJ2-6, with D maybe TRBD1 (6 bases). The CDR3 length is 18 residues. V was pared by 0 bases and J by 3 bases, with 18 bases between. The germline V gene encodes CDR1 GTSNPN and CDR2 SVGIG (reference sequence). The CDR3 nucleotides are TGTGCCTGGAGTGTACCGTTAAGATGGGGGCATGGGGCCAACGTCCTGACTTTC. It specifies CAWSVPLRWGHGANVLTF.

The gene calls are TRBV19 and TRBJ1-1; TRBD1 aligns across 7 bases. CDR1 is LNHDA, CDR2 SQIVND, per germline (reference sequence). The CDR3 spans 15 residues. Trimming cost V 7 bases and J 5 bases; bases outside gene matches: 13. The DNA of the CDR3 is TGTGCCAGTAATCCCATACAGGGGCGGGATACTGAAGCTTTCTTT. Its protein product is CASNPIQGRDTEAFF.

The chain has TRBV19 and TRBJ2-5, with TRBD2 matching 7 bases. CDR1 LNHDA and CDR2 SQIVND come from the germline V gene (reference sequence). The CDR3 is made up of 15 amino acids. Trimming took 6 bases from V and 1 from J; bases not matched to a gene: 8. The CDR3 bases are TGTGCCAGTAGAGTTACTAGCGTGGCCCAAGAGACCCAGTACTTC. This gives the protein CASRVTSVAQETQYF.

J is TRBJ1-1 and V is TRBV7-3; tentatively, D is TRBD1 (5 bases). The V end was cut by 5 bases, the J end by 1 base, with 8 bases between. The V gene's germline CDR1 is SGHTA and CDR2 FQGTGA. CDR3 length: 13 residues. The CDR3 sequence is CASSRDRNTEAFF. The DNA of the CDR3 is TGTGCCAGCAGCCGAGACAGGAACACTGAAGCTTTCTTT.

This chain links TRBV18 with TRBJ2-1, with 9 bases lining up with TRBD1. Trimming took 6 bases from V and 6 from J; bases not matched to a gene: 9. CDR1 and CDR2 (germline): KGHSH, LQKENI. The CDR3 has 15 amino acids. CDR3 DNA: TGTGCCAGCTCTCCGGGACAGGGTTTTAGCAATGAGCAGTTCTTC. Translation gives CASSPGQGFSNEQFF.

The rearrangement links TRBV18 to TRBJ1-3, with D tentatively TRBD1 (5 bases). Germline values: CDR1 KGHSH, CDR2 LQKENI. Trimming took off 3 bases at V and 4 bases at J, with 16 bases between the two ends. The CDR3 consists of 16 residues. The CDR3 DNA sequence: TGTGCCAGCTCACCCACGGATACAGGTGACGGAAACACCATATATTTT. It specifies CASSPTDTGDGNTIYF.

J is TRBJ1-5 and V is TRBV24-1; 8 bases align to TRBD1. This CDR3 is 18 amino acids long. The J segment lost 1 base and the V segment lost 8 bases, leaving 15 bases of the junction unmatched. Per the germline V gene, CDR1 is KGHDR and CDR2 is SFDVKD. The CDR3 DNA reads TGTGCCACCACCATTGACAGGGGAGGTTTTCAGAGCAATCAGCCCCAGCATTTT. It codes for CATTIDRGGFQSNQPQHF.

The chain links TRBV29-1 to TRBJ2-4; TRBD1 might be the D (6 bases). Per the germline V gene, CDR1 is SQVTM and CDR2 is ANQGSEA. Trimming took off 1 base at V and 3 bases at J, with 13 bases between the two ends. There are 15 residues in the CDR3. CDR3: CSVEGKGVNKNIQYF. DNA of the CDR3: TGCAGCGTTGAAGGGAAGGGGGTAAACAAAAACATTCAGTACTTC.

A remark on this clone: Germline is not matched at one junction end, which may reflect a read error. This sequence joins TRBV18 and TRBJ2-3; D is undetermined. Germline V gene sequence: CDR1 KGHSH, CDR2 LQKENI. The CDR3 spans 14 residues. CDR3 region: CANSPIEGTDTQYF. The CDR3 region has the DNA TGTGCCAACTCACCAATAGAGGGCACAGATACGCAGTATTTT.

This chain joins TRBV6-5 and TRBJ2-1; 14 bases fit TRBD2. This CDR3 region has 16 residues. J lost 8 bases, V lost 2 bases, and 5 bases had no gene match. Germline V gene sequence: CDR1 MNHEY, CDR2 SVGAGI. CDR3 sequence (DNA): TGTGCCAGCAGTTACCCGGGACTAGCGGGAGTGGATGAGCAGTTCTTC. This sequence encodes CASSYPGLAGVDEQFF.